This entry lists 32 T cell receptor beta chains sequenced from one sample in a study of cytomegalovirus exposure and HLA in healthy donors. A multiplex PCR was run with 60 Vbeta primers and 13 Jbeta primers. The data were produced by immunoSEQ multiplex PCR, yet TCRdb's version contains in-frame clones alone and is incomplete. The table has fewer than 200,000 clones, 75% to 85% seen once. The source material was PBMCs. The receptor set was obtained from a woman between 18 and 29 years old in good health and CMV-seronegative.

The CDR3 DNA is TGTGCCAGCAGCCAAGAGCAGGGGGTGAACACTGAAGCTTTCTTT. This encodes CASSQEQGVNTEAFF. The chain has TRBV4-2 and TRBJ1-1, with 7 bases lining up with TRBD1. The V gene end was trimmed by 0 bases and the J gene end by 0 bases; junction bases not matched to a gene: 1. This CDR3 comprises 15 residues. From germline, CDR1 is LGHNA and CDR2 YNFKEQ.

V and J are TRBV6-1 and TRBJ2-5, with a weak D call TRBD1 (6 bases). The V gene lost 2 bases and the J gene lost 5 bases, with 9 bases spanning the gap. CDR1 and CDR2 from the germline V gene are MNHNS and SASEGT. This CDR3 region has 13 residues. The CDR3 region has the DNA TGTGCCAGCAGTGAACAGGGGTTGGAGACCCAGTACTTC. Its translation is CASSEQGLETQYF.

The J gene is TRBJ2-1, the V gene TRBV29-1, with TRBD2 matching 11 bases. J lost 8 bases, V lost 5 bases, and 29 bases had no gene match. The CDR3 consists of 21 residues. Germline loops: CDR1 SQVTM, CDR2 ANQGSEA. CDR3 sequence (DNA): TGCAGCGTTTGTGGGACTAGCGGCCGTCTTCGTTACTCCCCCCTTCCCGATGAGCAGTTCTTC. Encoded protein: CSVCGTSGRLRYSPLPDEQFF.

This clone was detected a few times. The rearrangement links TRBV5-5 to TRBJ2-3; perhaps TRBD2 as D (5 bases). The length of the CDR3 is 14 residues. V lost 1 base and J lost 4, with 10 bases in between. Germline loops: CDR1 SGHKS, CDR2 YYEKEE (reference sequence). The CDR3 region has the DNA TGTGCCAGCAGCTTGCCCGGGGTCGCAGATACGCAGTATTTT. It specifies CASSLPGVADTQYF.

This CDR3 reads CASSSRGQGRWELFF. The CDR3 nucleotides read TGTGCCAGCAGTTCCAGGGGACAGGGCCGGTGGGAGCTGTTTTTT. The genes are TRBV6-5 and TRBJ2-2; TRBD1 aligns across 9 bases. The CDR3 sequence is 15 residues long. V was pared by 4 bases and J by 9 bases, with 9 bases of the junction left unmatched. The germline gives CDR1 MNHEY, CDR2 SVGAGI.

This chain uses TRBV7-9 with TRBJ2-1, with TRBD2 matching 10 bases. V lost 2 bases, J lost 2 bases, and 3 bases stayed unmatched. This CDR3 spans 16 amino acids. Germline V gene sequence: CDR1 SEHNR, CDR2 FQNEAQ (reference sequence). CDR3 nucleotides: TGTGCCAGCAGCTTAACTCTAGCGGGAGCCTACAATGAGCAGTTCTTC. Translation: CASSLTLAGAYNEQFF.

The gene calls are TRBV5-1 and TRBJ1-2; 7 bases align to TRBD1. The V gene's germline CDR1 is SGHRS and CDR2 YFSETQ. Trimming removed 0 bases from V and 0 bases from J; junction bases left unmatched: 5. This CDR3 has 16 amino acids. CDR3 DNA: TGCGCCAGCAGCTTGGAGGGACAGAATGCTAACTATGGCTACACCTTC. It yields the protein CASSLEGQNANYGYTF.

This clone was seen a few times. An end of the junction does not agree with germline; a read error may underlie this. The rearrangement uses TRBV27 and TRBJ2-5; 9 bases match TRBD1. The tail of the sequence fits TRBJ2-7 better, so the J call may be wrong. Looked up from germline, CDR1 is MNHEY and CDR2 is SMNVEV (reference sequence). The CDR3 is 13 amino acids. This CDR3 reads CASRGTGSSEQYF. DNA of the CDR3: TGTGCCAGCAGGGGGACAGGGTCCTCCGAGCAGTACTTC.

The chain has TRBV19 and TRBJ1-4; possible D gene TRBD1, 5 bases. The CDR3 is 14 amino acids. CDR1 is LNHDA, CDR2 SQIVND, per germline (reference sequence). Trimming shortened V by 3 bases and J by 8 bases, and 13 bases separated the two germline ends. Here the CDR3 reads CASSIGGGREKLFF. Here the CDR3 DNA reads TGTGCCAGTAGTATTGGGGGAGGTCGAGAAAAACTGTTTTTT.

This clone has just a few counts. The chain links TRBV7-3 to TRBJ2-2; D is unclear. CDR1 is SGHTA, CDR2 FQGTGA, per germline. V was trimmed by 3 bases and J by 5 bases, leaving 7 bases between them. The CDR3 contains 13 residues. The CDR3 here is CASSFGVTGELFF. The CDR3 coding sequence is TGTGCCAGCAGCTTCGGAGTAACCGGGGAGCTGTTTTTT.

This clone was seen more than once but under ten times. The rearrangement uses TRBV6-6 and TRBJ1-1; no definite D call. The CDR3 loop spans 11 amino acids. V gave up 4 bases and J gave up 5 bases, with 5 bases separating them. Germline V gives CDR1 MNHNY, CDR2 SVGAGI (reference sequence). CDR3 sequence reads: CASSLETEAFF. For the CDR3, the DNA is TGTGCCAGCAGTTTGGAGACTGAAGCTTTCTTT.

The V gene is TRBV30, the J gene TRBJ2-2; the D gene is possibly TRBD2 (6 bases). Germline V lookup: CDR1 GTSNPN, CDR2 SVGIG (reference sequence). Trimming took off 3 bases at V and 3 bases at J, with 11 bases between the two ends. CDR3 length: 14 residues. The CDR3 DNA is TGTGCCTGGAGGGAGGGCTCCTACACCGGGGAGCTGTTTTTT. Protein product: CAWREGSYTGELFF.

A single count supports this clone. The CDR3 is CASSSFPGANVLTF. The CDR3 DNA follows: TGCGCCAGCTCGAGCTTTCCTGGGGCCAACGTCCTGACTTTC. The gene calls are TRBV10-2 and TRBJ2-6; D uncertain. The CDR3 loop spans 14 amino acids. The V and J ends lost 8 bases and 2 bases respectively, with 10 bases between them. In germline, CDR1 is WSHSY, CDR2 SAAADI.

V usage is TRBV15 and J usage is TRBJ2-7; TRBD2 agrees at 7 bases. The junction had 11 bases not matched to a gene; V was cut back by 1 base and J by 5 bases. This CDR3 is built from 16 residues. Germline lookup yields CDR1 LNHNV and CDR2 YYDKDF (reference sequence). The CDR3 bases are TGTGCCACCAGCAGAGTTGGGGCAGGCCGGGGGGACGAGCAGTACTTC. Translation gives CATSRVGAGRGDEQYF.

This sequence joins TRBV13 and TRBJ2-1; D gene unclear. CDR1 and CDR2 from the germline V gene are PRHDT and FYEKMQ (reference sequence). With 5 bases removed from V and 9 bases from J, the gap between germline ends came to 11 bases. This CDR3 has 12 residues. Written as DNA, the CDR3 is TGTGCCAGCAGCCCCCGGAGAGGTGAGCAGTTCTTC. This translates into CASSPRRGEQFF.

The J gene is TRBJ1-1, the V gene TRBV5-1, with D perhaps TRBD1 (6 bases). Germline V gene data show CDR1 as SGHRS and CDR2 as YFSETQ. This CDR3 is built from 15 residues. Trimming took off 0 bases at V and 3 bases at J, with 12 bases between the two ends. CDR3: CASSLGWEGDTEAFF. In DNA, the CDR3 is TGCGCCAGCAGCTTGGGGTGGGAGGGGGACACTGAAGCTTTCTTT.

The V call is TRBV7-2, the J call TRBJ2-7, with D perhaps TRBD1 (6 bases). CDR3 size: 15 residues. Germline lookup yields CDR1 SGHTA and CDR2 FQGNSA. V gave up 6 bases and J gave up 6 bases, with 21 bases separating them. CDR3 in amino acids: CASRATTGRGGEQYF. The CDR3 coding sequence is TGTGCCAGCAGAGCTACTACCGGGCGAGGGGGCGAGCAGTACTTC.

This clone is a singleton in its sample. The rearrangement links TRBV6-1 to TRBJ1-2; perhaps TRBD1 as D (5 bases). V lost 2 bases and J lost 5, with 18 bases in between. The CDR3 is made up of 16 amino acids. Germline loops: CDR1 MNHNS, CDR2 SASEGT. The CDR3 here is CASSEPLTALYYGYTF. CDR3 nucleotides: TGTGCCAGCAGTGAACCCCTGACAGCTCTCTATTATGGCTACACCTTC.

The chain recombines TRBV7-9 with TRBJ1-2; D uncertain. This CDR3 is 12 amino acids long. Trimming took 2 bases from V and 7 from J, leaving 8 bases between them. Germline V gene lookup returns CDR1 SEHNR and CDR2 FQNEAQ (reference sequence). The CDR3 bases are TGTGCCAGCAGCTTATATCCGGGTGGCTACACCTTC. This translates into CASSLYPGGYTF. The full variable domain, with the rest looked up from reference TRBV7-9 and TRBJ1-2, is DTGVSQNPRHKITKRGQNVTFRCDPISEHNRLYWYRQTLGQGPEFLTYFQNEAQLEKSRLLSDRFSAERPKGSFSTLEIQRTEQGDSAMYLCASSLYPGGYTFGSGTRLTVV.

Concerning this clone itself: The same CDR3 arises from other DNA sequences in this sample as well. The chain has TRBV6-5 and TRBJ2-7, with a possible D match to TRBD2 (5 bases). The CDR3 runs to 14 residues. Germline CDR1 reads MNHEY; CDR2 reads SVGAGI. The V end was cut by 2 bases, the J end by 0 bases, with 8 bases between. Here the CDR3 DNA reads TGTGCCAGCAGTTACGCGGGCGGCTCCTACGAGCAGTACTTC. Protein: CASSYAGGSYEQYF.

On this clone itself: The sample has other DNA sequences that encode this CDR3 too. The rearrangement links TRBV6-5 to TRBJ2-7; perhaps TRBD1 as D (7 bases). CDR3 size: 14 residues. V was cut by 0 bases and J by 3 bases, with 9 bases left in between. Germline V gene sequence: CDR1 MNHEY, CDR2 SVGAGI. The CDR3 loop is CASSYSRDSYEQYF. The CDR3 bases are TGTGCCAGCAGTTACTCGCGGGACAGCTACGAGCAGTACTTC.

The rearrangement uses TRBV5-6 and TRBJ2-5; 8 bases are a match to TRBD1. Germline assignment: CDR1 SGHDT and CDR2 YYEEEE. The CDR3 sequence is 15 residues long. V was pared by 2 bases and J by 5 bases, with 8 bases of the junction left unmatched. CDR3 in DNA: TGTGCCAGCAGCTTTTGGACAGGGACCGCGGAGACCCAGTACTTC. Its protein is CASSFWTGTAETQYF.

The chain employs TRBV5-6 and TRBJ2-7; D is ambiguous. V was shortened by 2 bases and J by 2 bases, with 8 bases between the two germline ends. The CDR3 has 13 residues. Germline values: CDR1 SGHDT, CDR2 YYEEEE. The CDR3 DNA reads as TGTGCCAGCAGCTTCACCTACGCCTACGAGCAGTACTTC. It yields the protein CASSFTYAYEQYF.

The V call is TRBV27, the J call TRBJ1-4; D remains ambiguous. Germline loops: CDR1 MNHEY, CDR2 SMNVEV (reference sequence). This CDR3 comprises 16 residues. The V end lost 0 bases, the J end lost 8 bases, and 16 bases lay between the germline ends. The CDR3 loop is CASSLSFPAGYEKLFF. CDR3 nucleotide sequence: TGTGCCAGCAGTTTATCTTTTCCGGCAGGCTACGAAAAACTGTTTTTT.

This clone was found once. In DNA, the CDR3 is TGCGCCAGCAGCTTTACCTCAGGGTCCGCCTACAATGAGCAGTTCTTC. As protein: CASSFTSGSAYNEQFF. The chain joins TRBV5-1 to TRBJ2-1; D perhaps matches TRBD1 (5 bases). Trimming took 2 bases from V and 2 from J, leaving 14 bases between them. The CDR3 extends over 16 amino acids. The germline V gene has CDR1 SGHRS and CDR2 YFSETQ. Full variable domain (rest looked up from reference TRBV5-1 and TRBJ2-1): KAGVTQTPRYLIKTRGQQVTLSCSPISGHRSVSWYQQTPGQGLQFLFEYFSETQRNKGNFPGRFSGRQFSNSRSEMNVSTLELGDSALYLCASSFTSGSAYNEQFFGPGTRLTVL.

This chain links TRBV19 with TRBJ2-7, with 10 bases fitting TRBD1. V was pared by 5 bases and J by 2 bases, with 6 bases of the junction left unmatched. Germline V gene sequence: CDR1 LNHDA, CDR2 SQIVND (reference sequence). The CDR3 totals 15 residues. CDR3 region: CASSAGTGAAYEQYF. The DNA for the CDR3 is TGTGCCAGTAGTGCAGGGACAGGGGCGGCCTACGAGCAGTACTTC.

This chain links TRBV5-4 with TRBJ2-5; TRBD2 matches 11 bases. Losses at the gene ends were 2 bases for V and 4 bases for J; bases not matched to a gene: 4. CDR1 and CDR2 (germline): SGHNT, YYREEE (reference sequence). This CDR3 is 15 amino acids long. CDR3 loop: CASSFSGGALETQYF. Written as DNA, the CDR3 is TGTGCCAGCAGCTTTAGCGGGGGGGCGTTAGAGACCCAGTACTTC.

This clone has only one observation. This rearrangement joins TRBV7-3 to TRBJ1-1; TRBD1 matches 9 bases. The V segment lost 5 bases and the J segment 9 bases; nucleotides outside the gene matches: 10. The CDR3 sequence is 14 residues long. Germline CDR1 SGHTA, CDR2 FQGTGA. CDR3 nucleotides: TGTGCCAGCAGCCCCAGTGGGACAGGGACCAAAGCTTTCTTT. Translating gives CASSPSGTGTKAFF.

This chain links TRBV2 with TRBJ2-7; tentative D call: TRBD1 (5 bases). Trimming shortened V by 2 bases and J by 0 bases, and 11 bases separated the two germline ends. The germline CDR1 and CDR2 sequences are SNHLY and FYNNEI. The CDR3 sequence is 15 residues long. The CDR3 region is CASSEQQVRSYEQYF. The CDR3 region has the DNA TGTGCCAGCAGTGAACAACAGGTTCGCTCCTACGAGCAGTACTTC.

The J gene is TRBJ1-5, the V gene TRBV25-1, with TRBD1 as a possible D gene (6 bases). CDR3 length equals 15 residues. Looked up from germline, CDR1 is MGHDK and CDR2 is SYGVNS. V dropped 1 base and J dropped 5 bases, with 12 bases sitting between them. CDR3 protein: CASSESGEGDQPQHF. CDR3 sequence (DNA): TGTGCCAGCAGTGAATCAGGGGAGGGGGATCAGCCCCAGCATTTT. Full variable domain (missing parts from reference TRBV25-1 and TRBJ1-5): EADIYQTPRYLVIGTGKKITLECSQTMGHDKMYWYQQDPGMELHLIHYSYGVNSTEKGDLSSESTVSRIRTEHFPLTLESARPSHTSQYLCASSESGEGDQPQHFGDGTRLSIL.

In DNA, the CDR3 is TGCGCCAGCAGCTTACAGGGGATCCCTTATAACACTGAAGCTTTCTTT. The encoded protein is CASSLQGIPYNTEAFF. The chain is built from TRBV5-1 and TRBJ1-1; 7 bases map to TRBD1. This CDR3 is built from 16 residues. Unmatched junction bases numbered 9, after V lost 2 bases and J lost 2 bases. Germline CDR1 and CDR2: SGHRS and YFSETQ.

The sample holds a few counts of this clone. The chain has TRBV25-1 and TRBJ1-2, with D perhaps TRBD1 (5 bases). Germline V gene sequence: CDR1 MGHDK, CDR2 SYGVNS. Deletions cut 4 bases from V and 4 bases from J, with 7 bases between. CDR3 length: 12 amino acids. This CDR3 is CASSAQGYGYTF. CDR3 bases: TGTGCCAGCAGTGCCCAGGGCTATGGCTACACCTTC.